This is a list of T cell receptor beta chains from one sample in a study of CD8 T cells in ankylosing spondylitis. TCRdb re-analysed the 5' RACE reads in MiXCR, keeping a single row per CDR3 protein. The sample contains about 190,000 distinct CDR3 sequences, roughly 13% of which appear only once. The sequenced sample was blood, either unsorted or a sorted T cell fraction (not recorded which). The receptors shown here come from a female donor with ankylosing spondylitis or in good health (not recorded which). CDR3s include the opening cysteine and the closing phenylalanine or tryptophan. The order of the fields is V gene, clone size, D gene, J gene, CDR3 protein, CDR3 DNA. A D gene is named only where the DNA matches it firmly. Size is stated for part of the rows, as once, few or many counts, or as a class when the clone is expanded.

>TRBV10-3|few|.|TRBJ2-5
CAIAANQVETQYF
TGTGCCATCGCGGCCAACCAGGTGGAGACCCAGTACTTC
>TRBV12-3/TRBV12-4|many|.|TRBJ2-3
CASSFRAADTQYF
TGTGCCAGCAGTTTCCGAGCTGCTGATACGCAGTATTTT
>TRBV20-1|many|.|TRBJ1-1
CSARDAGRGTEAFF
TGCAGTGCTAGAGATGCGGGACGGGGGACTGAAGCTTTCTTT
>TRBV19|once|.|TRBJ1-5
CASNMGGAGNQPQHF
TGTGCCAGTAACATGGGGGGGGCGGGCAATCAGCCCCAGCATTTT
>TRBV29-1|many|TRBD1|TRBJ1-1
CSVGEQGAVAEAFF
TGCAGCGTTGGTGAACAGGGGGCTGTCGCTGAAGCTTTCTTT
>TRBV29-1|.|TRBD1|TRBJ1-2
CSAPTGLYGYTF
TGCAGCGCCCCGACAGGGCTCTATGGCTACACCTTC
>TRBV6-1|.|TRBD1|TRBJ1-2
CASSPQGATNFNGYTF
TGTGCCAGCAGTCCACAGGGGGCGACTAACTTCAATGGCTACACCTTC
>TRBV7-9|.|.|TRBJ2-1
CASSLLVVGRDEQFF
TGTGCCAGCAGCTTACTGGTAGTAGGGCGGGATGAGCAGTTCTTC
>TRBV4-2|many|.|TRBJ1-2
CASSFLKGANYGYTF
TGTGCCAGCAGCTTTCTGAAGGGGGCTAACTATGGCTACACCTTC
>TRBV7-9|many|TRBD2|TRBJ2-1
CASSTPGLAGVNNEQFF
TGTGCCAGCAGCACTCCGGGACTAGCGGGAGTAAACAATGAGCAGTTCTTC
>TRBV7-9|.|TRBD2|TRBJ2-1
CASSLAGAHADYNEQFF
TGTGCCAGCAGCCTTGCGGGAGCCCACGCTGACTACAATGAGCAGTTCTTC
>TRBV9|few|.|TRBJ2-7
CASSPGLSAYEQYF
TGTGCCAGCAGCCCTGGACTTTCCGCCTACGAGCAGTACTTC
>TRBV7-2|many|.|TRBJ1-1
CASSRHSTEAFF
TGTGCCAGCAGCCGCCATAGCACTGAAGCTTTCTTT
>TRBV7-2|many|.|TRBJ2-7
CASSLPAYEQYF
TGTGCCAGCAGCTTACCAGCCTACGAGCAGTACTTC